Listed below are T cell receptor beta chains from one sample, sequenced in a study of T cell responses to AZD1222 COVID-19 vaccine. Libraries were prepared by immunoSEQ multiplex PCR; TCRdb keeps only in-frame clonotypes and omits some of them. The sample lists 110,000 to 150,000 clones, roughly 88% occurring once. The sample was peripheral blood, taken on day 0 of AZD1222 vaccination. These receptors all come from an adult in good health. CDR3s include the opening cysteine and the closing phenylalanine or tryptophan. A D gene is named only where the DNA matches it firmly. The size of a clone is reported for some rows only, either as once, few or many, or as a class for expanded clones.

d_call	v_call	clone_size	j_call	cdr3_nt	cdr3_aa
-	TRBV4-2	-	TRBJ1-3	TGTGCCAGCAGCCAAGTAGTGGGAGTAGTGGGGAGAGGAAACACCATATATTTT	CASSQVVGVVGRGNTIYF
-	TRBV19	-	TRBJ1-4	TGTGCCAGTAGAGACGGGGCATCCAGCGCTAATGAAAAACTGTTTTTT	CASRDGASSANEKLFF
-	TRBV19	once	TRBJ2-3	TGTGCCAGTAGTATTTCAGGGGCCACCACAGATACGCAGTATTTT	CASSISGATTDTQYF
TRBD1	TRBV7-2	-	TRBJ1-1	TGTGCCAGCAGACGGACAGGGGTTTCCACTGAAGCTTTCTTT	CASRRTGVSTEAFF
TRBD1	TRBV5-4	-	TRBJ1-1	TGTGCCAGCAGCCGACAGGGGTTGATTGCTGAAGCTTTCTTT	CASSRQGLIAEAFF
TRBD2	TRBV3-1/TRBV3-2	-	TRBJ2-2	TGTGCCAGCAGCCCCGGACTAGCGGGTGGCCGAGGCGCCGGGGAGCTGTTTTTT	CASSPGLAGGRGAGELFF
-	TRBV3-1/TRBV3-2	-	TRBJ2-2	TGTGCCAGCAGCGGAACGGGACTTGGGAACACCGGGGAGCTGTTTTTT	CASSGTGLGNTGELFF
-	TRBV21-1	few	TRBJ1-2	TGTGCCAGCAGCTCAAACGGTGAGAACCCCAACTATGGCTACACCTTC	CASSSNGENPNYGYTF
-	TRBV7-3	few	TRBJ2-1	TGTGCCAGCAGCTCCGCTACGGGCTCCTACAATGAGCAGTTCTTC	CASSSATGSYNEQFF
-	TRBV7-2	-	TRBJ2-3	TGTGCCAGCAGCTCCGACCCCTTAGGATTCACAGATACGCAGTATTTT	CASSSDPLGFTDTQYF
TRBD2	TRBV30	-	TRBJ2-5	TGTGCCTGGAGTCAGACTAGCGGGAGCCAAGAGACCCAGTACTTC	CAWSQTSGSQETQYF
TRBD1	TRBV7-9	-	TRBJ2-1	TGTGCCAGCAGCTTAGAAGGACAGGGAGATGAGCAGTTCTTC	CASSLEGQGDEQFF
-	TRBV6-1	-	TRBJ1-3	TGTGCCAGCAGTGAAGTGGGAGGAAGAAACACCATATATTTT	CASSEVGGRNTIYF
-	TRBV18	-	TRBJ2-1	TGTGCCAGCTCACCACCTGCCGGGACTGGCTCCTACAATGAGCAGTTCTTC	CASSPPAGTGSYNEQFF
TRBD1	TRBV7-6	-	TRBJ2-2	TGTGCCAGCAGCTCGGGACAGCCCACCGGGGAGCTGTTTTTT	CASSSGQPTGELFF
-	TRBV5-8	-	TRBJ2-1	TGTGCCAGCAGCTTGGTGACCAGGACTAACCTGGAGCAGTTCTTC	CASSLVTRTNLEQFF
-	TRBV10-1	-	TRBJ1-5	TGCGCCAGCAGTGAGTTTGGCGAATATAGCAATCAGCCCCAGCATTTT	CASSEFGEYSNQPQHF
-	TRBV7-2	-	TRBJ2-2	TGTGCCAGCAGCTACCACACGGTTGGGACCACCGGGGAGCTGTTTTTT	CASSYHTVGTTGELFF
-	TRBV9	-	TRBJ2-6	TGTGCCAGCAGTGGTCAGGGGAATGGGGCCAACGTCCTGACTTTC	CASSGQGNGANVLTF
TRBD1	TRBV24-1	-	TRBJ2-1	TGTGCCACCAGTCCCGGGACAGGGATCAATGAGCAGTTCTTC	CATSPGTGINEQFF
TRBD1	TRBV2	few	TRBJ1-2	TGTGCCAGCAGTCCGGGACAGGGGTGGCATGGCTACACCTTC	CASSPGQGWHGYTF
TRBD2	TRBV30	once	TRBJ2-1	TGTGCCTGGAGTGTTGTGGGAGGGCCCTACAATGAGCAGTTCTTC	CAWSVVGGPYNEQFF
TRBD1	TRBV27	once	TRBJ1-5	TGTGCCAGCAGTGCGCGACAGGGGCGGAGGCCCCAGCATTTT	CASSARQGRRPQHF
TRBD2	TRBV2	-	TRBJ2-1	TGTGCCAGAGACTTTAGCGGGAGCTCCTACAATGAGCAGTTCTTC	CARDFSGSSYNEQFF
TRBD1	TRBV29-1	-	TRBJ1-1	TGCAGCGTTGAACCGCAGGGGGCTTCCACTGAAGCTTTCTTT	CSVEPQGASTEAFF
-	TRBV7-8	-	TRBJ1-1	TGTGCCAGCAGCCTGGGGGGGGCCACTGAAGCTTTCTTT	CASSLGGATEAFF
-	TRBV3-1/TRBV3-2	once	TRBJ2-3	TGTGCCAGCAGCCAGACCACAGATACGCAGTATTTT	CASSQTTDTQYF
-	TRBV6-2/TRBV6-3	-	TRBJ1-2	TGTGCCAGCAGTTACCAGGGAAAGGGTTATGGCTACACCTTC	CASSYQGKGYGYTF
-	TRBV4-1	-	TRBJ2-1	TGCGCCAGCAGCGACAGCGGATACAATGAGCAGTTCTTC	CASSDSGYNEQFF
-	TRBV15	-	TRBJ1-2	TGTGCCACCAGCCCTCGGGCAGCTAACTATGGCTACACCTTC	CATSPRAANYGYTF
-	TRBV28	once	TRBJ1-5	TGTGCCAGCGGGGGGGGTGGTCAGCCCCAGCATTTT	CASGGGGQPQHF
TRBD1	TRBV29-1	-	TRBJ2-2	TGCAGCGTTGGAAGGACAGGGGGTGGGGAGCTGTTTTTT	CSVGRTGGGELFF
TRBD1	TRBV10-3	-	TRBJ1-2	TGTGCCATCAGTGAACAGGGGGCGCCTGGCTATGGCTACACCTTC	CAISEQGAPGYGYTF
TRBD2	TRBV6-1	-	TRBJ2-1	TGTGCCAGCAGTGCTTTAACTAGCGGGAGGGTTTACAATGAGCAGTTCTTC	CASSALTSGRVYNEQFF
-	TRBV11-1	-	TRBJ1-1	TGTGCCAGCACCTGGGGGCGGTCGTCCGGCACTGAAGCTTTCTTT	CASTWGRSSGTEAFF
-	TRBV7-2	-	TRBJ1-5	TGTGCCAGCAGCTTAGCTCCGGCAGGGGCATGGCCCCAGCATTTT	CASSLAPAGAWPQHF
-	TRBV6-5	-	TRBJ1-6	TGTGCCAGCAAAGGTGGTCACAATAATTCACCCCTCCACTTT	CASKGGHNNSPLHF
-	TRBV3-1/TRBV3-2	-	TRBJ1-6	TGTGCCAGCAGCCTTACGAGCTCCTATAATTCACCCCTCCACTTT	CASSLTSSYNSPLHF
-	TRBV11-1	once	TRBJ2-1	TGTGCCAGCAGCGGAAGGGACGATGAGCAGTTCTTC	CASSGRDDEQFF
-	TRBV29-1	-	TRBJ2-7	TGCAGCGTTGAAGATGGGCCAGCCGAGCAGTACTTC	CSVEDGPAEQYF
-	TRBV20-1	-	TRBJ2-1	TGCAGTGCTCCGGAAGGAATCGAGCAGTTCTTC	CSAPEGIEQFF
TRBD1	TRBV4-1	-	TRBJ1-2	TGCGCCAGCAGCCAACCTCGGGACAGACATGGCTACACCTTC	CASSQPRDRHGYTF
-	TRBV4-3	-	TRBJ1-2	TGCGCCAGCAGCCAAGTCCAGACCGGAGTATGGTATGGCTACACCTTC	CASSQVQTGVWYGYTF
TRBD1	TRBV9	-	TRBJ1-2	TGTGCCAGCAGCGTAGCGGGACAGGGTTATGGCTACACCTTC	CASSVAGQGYGYTF
TRBD2	TRBV5-6	-	TRBJ2-3	TGTGCCAGCGGATGGACTAGCGGGGAGACAGATACGCAGTATTTT	CASGWTSGETDTQYF